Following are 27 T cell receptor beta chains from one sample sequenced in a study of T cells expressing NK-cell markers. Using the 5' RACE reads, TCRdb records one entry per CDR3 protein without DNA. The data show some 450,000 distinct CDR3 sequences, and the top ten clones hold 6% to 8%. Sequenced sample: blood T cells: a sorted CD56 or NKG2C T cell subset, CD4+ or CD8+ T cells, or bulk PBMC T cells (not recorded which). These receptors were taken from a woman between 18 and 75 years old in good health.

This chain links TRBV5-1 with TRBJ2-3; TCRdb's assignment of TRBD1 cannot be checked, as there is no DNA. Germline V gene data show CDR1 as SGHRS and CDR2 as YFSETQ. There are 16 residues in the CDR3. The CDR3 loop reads CASSSTGGLSTDTQYF.

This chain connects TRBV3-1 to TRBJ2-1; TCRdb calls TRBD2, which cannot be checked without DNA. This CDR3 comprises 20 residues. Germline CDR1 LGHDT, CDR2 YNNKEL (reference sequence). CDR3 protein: CASSPNPGTSTSSSYNEQFF.

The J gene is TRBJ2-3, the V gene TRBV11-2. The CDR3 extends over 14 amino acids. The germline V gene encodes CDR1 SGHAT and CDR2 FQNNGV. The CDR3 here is CASSPRTRTDTQYF.

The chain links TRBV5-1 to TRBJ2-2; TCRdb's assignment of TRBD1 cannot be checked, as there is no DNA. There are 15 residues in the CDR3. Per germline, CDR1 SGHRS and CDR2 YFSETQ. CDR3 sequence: CASSFDRDRAGELFF.

The CDR3 sequence is CASSLGDTNSYEQYF. The chain carries TRBV7-2 and TRBJ2-7; TCRdb designates TRBD1, a call that cannot be tested without DNA. The CDR3 consists of 15 residues. The germline CDR1 and CDR2 sequences are SGHTA and FQGNSA.

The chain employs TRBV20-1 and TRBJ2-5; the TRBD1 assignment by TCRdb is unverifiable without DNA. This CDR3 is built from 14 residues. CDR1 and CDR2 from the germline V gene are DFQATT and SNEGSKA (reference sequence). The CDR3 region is CSARPALGVETQYF.

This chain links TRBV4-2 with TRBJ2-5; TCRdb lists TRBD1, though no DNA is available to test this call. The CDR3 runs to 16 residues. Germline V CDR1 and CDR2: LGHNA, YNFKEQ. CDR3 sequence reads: CASSQDLEGGQETQYF.

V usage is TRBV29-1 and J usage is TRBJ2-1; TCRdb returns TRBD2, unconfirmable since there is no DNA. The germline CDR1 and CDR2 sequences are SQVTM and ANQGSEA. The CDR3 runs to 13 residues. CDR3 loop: CSQAGGILNEQFF.

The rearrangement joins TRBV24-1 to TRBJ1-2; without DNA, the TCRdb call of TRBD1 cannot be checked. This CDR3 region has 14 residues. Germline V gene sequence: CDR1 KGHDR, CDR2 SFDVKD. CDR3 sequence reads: CATSETPPVYGYTF.

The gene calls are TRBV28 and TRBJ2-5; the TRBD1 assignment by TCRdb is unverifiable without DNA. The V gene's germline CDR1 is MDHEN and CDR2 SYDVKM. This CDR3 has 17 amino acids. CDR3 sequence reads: CASRPILTQNSIETQYF.

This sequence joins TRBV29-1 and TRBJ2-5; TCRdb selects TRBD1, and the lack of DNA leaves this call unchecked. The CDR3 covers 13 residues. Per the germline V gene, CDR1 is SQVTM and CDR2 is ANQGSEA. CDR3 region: CSAYRGLPETQYF.

The CDR3 region is CASSPTGITDTQYF. The gene calls are TRBV7-3 and TRBJ2-3; the D gene TCRdb calls, TRBD1, cannot be checked with no DNA. The CDR3 length is 14 residues. Per the germline V gene, CDR1 is SGHTA and CDR2 is FQGTGA. Looking up the rest from reference TRBV7-3 and TRBJ2-3 gives the full variable domain: GAGVSQTPSNKVTEKGKYVELRCDPISGHTALYWYRQSLGQGPEFLIYFQGTGAADDSGLPNDRFFAVRPEGSVSTLKIQRTERGDSAVYLCASSPTGITDTQYFGPGTRLTVL.

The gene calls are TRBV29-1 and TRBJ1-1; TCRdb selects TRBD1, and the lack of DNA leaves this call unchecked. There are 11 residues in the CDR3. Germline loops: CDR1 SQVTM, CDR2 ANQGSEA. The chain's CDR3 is CSGNRGTEAFF.

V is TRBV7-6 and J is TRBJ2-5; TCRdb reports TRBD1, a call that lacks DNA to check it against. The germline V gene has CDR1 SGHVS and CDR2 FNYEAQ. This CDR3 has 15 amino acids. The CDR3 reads CASSLFGGALETQYF.

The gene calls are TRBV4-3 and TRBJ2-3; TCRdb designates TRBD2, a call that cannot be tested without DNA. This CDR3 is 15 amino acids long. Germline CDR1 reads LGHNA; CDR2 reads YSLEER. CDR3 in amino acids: CASSQDTGRGDTQYF.

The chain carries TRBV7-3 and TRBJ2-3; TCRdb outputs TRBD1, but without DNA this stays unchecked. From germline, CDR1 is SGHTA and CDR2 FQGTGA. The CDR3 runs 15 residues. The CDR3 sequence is CASSSTGVPTDTQYF.

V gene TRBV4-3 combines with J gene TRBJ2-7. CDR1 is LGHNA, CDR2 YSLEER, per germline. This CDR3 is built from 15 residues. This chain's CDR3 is CASSQDWGPSYEQYF.

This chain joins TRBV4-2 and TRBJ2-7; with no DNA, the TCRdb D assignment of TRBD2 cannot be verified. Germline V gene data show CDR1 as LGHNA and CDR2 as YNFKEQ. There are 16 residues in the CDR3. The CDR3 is CASSQNSGSETYEQYF.

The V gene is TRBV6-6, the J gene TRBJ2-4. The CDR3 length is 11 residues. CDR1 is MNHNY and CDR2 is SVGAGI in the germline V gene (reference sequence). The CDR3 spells CASSYSNIQYF.

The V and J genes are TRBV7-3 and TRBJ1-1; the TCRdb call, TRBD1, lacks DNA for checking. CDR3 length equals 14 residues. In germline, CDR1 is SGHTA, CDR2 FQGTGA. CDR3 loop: CASSLTPGETEAFF. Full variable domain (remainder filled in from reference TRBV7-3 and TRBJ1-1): GAGVSQTPSNKVTEKGKYVELRCDPISGHTALYWYRQSLGQGPEFLIYFQGTGAADDSGLPNDRFFAVRPEGSVSTLKIQRTERGDSAVYLCASSLTPGETEAFFGQGTRLTVV.

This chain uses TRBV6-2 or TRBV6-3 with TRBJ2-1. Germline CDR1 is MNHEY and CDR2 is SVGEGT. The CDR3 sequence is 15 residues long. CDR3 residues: CASTDPGGPYNEQFF.

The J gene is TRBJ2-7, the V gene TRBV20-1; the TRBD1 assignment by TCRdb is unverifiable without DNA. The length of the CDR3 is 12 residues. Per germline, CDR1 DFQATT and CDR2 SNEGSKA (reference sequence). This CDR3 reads CSARQGLTEQYF.

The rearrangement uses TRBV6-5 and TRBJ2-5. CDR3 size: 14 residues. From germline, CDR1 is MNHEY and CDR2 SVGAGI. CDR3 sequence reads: CASSYLDRPETQYF.

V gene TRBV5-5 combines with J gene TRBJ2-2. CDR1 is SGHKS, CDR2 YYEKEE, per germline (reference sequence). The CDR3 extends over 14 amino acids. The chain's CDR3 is CASSLTVPTGELFF.

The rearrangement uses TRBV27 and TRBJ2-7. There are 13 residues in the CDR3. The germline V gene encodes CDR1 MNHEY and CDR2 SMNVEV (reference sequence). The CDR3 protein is CASSLASGNEQYF.

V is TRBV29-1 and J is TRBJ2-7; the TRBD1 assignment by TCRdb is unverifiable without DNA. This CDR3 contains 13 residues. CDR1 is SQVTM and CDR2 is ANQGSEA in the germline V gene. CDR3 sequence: CSVTGQGSYEQYF.

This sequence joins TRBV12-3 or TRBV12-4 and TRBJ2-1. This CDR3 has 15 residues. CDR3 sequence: CASSLFPGGSQEQFF.